The sequence of this T cell receptor beta chain was determined in a study of blood T cells in healthy people across ages. As concerns this clonotype: Its antigen remains unknown.

The germline V gene encodes CDR1 DFQATT and CDR2 SNEGSKA (reference sequence). V shed 7 bases and J 0 bases; nucleotides not matched to a gene: 8. The length of the CDR3 is 15 residues. The authors ran a second PCR of about 7 to 11 cycles using a sample-barcoded 5' primer and a J-beta primer mix. One entry per CDR3 protein, called by TCRdb with MiXCR from the 5' RACE reads. This sample carries around 800,000 distinct CDR3 sequences, 55% to 65% of them seen once, and the ten largest clones take 25% to 35%. Study observations and caveats: Unsorted PBMCs prevented conclusive naive versus antigen-experienced comparison.

This chain links TRBV20-1 with TRBJ1-4; 7 nucleotides line up with TRBD1. The TCR sequence derives from a man in his thirties or forties in good health. The material sequenced was blood. The DNA for the CDR3 is TGCAGTGTTCCTCGACAGGGAGCAACTAATGAAAAACTGTTTTTT. Residues: CSVPRQGATNEKLFF.